This TCR beta chain was captured by sequencing in a study of blood T cell repertoires in COVID-19. Libraries were prepared by immunoSEQ multiplex PCR; TCRdb keeps only in-frame clonotypes and omits some of them. Of 150,000 to 200,000 clones in the sample, 88% were seen once. This clone was found once. The receptor was isolated from a human donor in a cohort sampled during active COVID-19. Sequenced material: peripheral blood.

CDR3 sequence: CASSSETMPDTQYF. In DNA, the CDR3 is TGTGCCAGCAGTTCGGAGACTATGCCAGATACGCAGTATTTT. The V call is TRBV2, the J call TRBJ2-3, with D tentatively TRBD2 (5 bases). The CDR3 totals 14 residues. Trimming left V 5 bases short and J 4 bases short, with 13 bases between. Germline V gene lookup returns CDR1 SNHLY and CDR2 FYNNEI.